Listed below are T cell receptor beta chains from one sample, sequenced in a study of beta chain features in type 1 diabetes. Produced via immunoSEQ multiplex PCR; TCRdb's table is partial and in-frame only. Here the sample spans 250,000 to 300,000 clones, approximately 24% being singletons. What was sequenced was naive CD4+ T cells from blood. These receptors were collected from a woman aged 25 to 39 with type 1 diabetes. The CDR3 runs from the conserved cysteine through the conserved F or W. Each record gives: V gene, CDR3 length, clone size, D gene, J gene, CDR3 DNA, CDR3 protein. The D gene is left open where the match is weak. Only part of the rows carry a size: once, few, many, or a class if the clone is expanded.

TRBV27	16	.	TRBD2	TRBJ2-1	TGTGCCAGCATACTAGCGGGAGGGCCGGGTTACAATGAGCAGTTCTTC	CASILAGGPGYNEQFF
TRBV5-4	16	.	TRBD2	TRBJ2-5	TGTGCCAGCAGCTCTTTCCTAGCGGGTCGGGGAGAGACCCAGTACTTC	CASSSFLAGRGETQYF
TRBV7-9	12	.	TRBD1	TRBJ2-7	TGTGCCAGCAGCCCGACAGGGAACGAGCAGTACTTC	CASSPTGNEQYF
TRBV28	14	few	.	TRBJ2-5	TGTGCCAGCAGTTTATCCGGGGTCCAAGAGACCCAGTACTTC	CASSLSGVQETQYF
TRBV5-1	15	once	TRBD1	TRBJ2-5	TGCGCCAGCAGCTTGACGCGACAGGGGCTAGAGACCCAGTACTTC	CASSLTRQGLETQYF
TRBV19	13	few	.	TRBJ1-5	TGTGCCAGTAGTATGGGCGGGCCTCAGCCCCAGCATTTT	CASSMGGPQPQHF
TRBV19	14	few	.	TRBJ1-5	TGTGCCAGTAGTATCAACCGGGAAAAGCAGCCCCAGCATTTT	CASSINREKQPQHF
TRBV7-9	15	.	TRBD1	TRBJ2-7	TGTGCCAGCAGCTTAGTCGGGGACAGGGGCCACGAGCAGTACTTC	CASSLVGDRGHEQYF
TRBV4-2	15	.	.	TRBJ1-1	TGTGCCAGCAGCGAAGCAGGGGCGGGGAACACTGAAGCTTTCTTT	CASSEAGAGNTEAFF
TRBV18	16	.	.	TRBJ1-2	TGTGCCAGCTCACCACAAGGCTTGCCGCAACGCGGTGGCTACACCTTC	CASSPQGLPQRGGYTF
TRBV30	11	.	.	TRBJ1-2	TGTGCCTGGAGTACGGGTTACGGCTACACCTTC	CAWSTGYGYTF
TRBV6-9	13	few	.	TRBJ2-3	TGTGCCGACGAGCATACTATCACAGATACGCAGTATTTT	CADEHTITDTQYF
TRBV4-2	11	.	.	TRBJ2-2	TGTGCCAGCAGCCAATACGGGGAGCTGTTTTTT	CASSQYGELFF
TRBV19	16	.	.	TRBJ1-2	TGTGCCAGTAGTATCTCAGAGGCCGAAGCCTTCTATGGCTACACCTTC	CASSISEAEAFYGYTF
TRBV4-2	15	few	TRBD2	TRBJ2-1	TGTGCCAGCAGCCAAGCTAGCGGGAGTTACAATGAGCAGTTCTTC	CASSQASGSYNEQFF
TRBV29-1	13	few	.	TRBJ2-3	TGCAGCGTTGCTCTGAGGAGCACAGATACGCAGTATTTT	CSVALRSTDTQYF
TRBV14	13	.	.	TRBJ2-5	TGTGCCAGCAGTGGACAGCTCCAAGAGACCCAGTACTTC	CASSGQLQETQYF
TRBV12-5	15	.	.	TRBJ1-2	TGTGCTAGTGGTTTGGTACCTTCGGGGGATGGAGGCTACACCTTC	CASGLVPSGDGGYTF
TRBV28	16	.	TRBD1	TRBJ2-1	TGTGCCAGCAGTTTAGCGGGACAGGGGCCCTACAATGAGCAGTTCTTC	CASSLAGQGPYNEQFF
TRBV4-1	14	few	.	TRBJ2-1	TGCGCCAGCAGCCAAGGAAGAGGAGACAATGAGCAGTTCTTC	CASSQGRGDNEQFF
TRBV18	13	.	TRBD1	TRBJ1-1	TGTGCCAGCTCACCAGGGACAGACCTTGAAGCTTTCTTT	CASSPGTDLEAFF
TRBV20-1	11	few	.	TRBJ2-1	TGCAGTGCCTGGGGACAAACTGAGCAGTTCTTC	CSAWGQTEQFF
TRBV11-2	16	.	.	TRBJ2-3	TGTGCCAGCAGTCAGGGGCAGGAGCCCACCACAGATACGCAGTATTTT	CASSQGQEPTTDTQYF
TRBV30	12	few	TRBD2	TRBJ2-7	TGTGCCTGGAGTAAACTAGCGGCTGAGCAGTACTTC	CAWSKLAAEQYF
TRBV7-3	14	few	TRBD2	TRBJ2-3	TGTGCCAGCAGCTTTAGCGGGAGTGCAGATACGCAGTATTTT	CASSFSGSADTQYF
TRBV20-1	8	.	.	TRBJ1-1	TGCAGTGCTAGAAACACAGTTTTT	CSARNTVF
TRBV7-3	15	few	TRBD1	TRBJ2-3	TGTGCCAGCAGCTCACAGGGGTTGAGCACAGATACGCAGTATTTT	CASSSQGLSTDTQYF
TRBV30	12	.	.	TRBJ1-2	TGTGCCTGGAGTGTGGGCGCCTATGGCTACACCTTC	CAWSVGAYGYTF
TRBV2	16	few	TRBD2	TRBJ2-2	TGTGCCAGCAGTCCCGGACTAGCGGGAGGGACCGGGGAGCTGTTTTTT	CASSPGLAGGTGELFF
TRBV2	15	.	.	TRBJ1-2	TGTGCCAGCAGTGAACGTACGGGATCGAACTATGGCTACACCTTC	CASSERTGSNYGYTF
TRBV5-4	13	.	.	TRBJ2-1	TGTGCCAGCAGCCCGATAGCGGTAACAGAGCAGTTCTTC	CASSPIAVTEQFF